The sequence of this T cell receptor beta chain was determined in a study of blood T cell repertoires in COVID-19. Study overall: There were acute and convalescent COVID-19 samples, and they came from the United States, Italy and Spain.

Authors' methods: How many nucleated cells were present was estimated from reference gene primer amplification. The data were produced by immunoSEQ multiplex PCR, yet TCRdb's version contains in-frame clones alone and is incomplete. V and J calls and clone size are given by that table; D and trimming were obtained from the DNA. The data hold about 17,000 clones, with under 90% observed a single time. V dropped 4 bases and J dropped 4; count of bases not matched to a gene: 4. The CDR3 runs to 14 residues. The germline gives CDR1 MGHRA, CDR2 YSYEKL. This chain joins TRBV4-1 and TRBJ1-2, with 9 bases aligning to TRBD1. The TCR sequence derives from a human donor in a cohort sampled during active COVID-19. Sequencing input: peripheral blood. The DNA for the CDR3 is TGCGCCAGCAGCCGAGAGACAGGGGGCTATGGCTACACCTTC. It is translated as CASSRETGGYGYTF.